The rows below give T cell receptor beta chains drawn from one sample of a study of T cell responses to AZD1222 COVID-19 vaccine. Generated by immunoSEQ multiplex PCR, the TCRdb table keeps only in-frame clones and is missing some. The sample shows tens of thousands of clones, roughly nine tenths of them seen only once. Sequencing was performed on peripheral blood, taken on day 0 of AZD1222 vaccination. Receptors originate from an adult in good health. Each CDR3 is given with its conserved first and last residue. The D gene is left open where the match is weak. Size is omitted from some rows. Given values are once, few, many or a class for expanded clones.

j_call clone_size d_call v_call cdr3_aa cdr3_nt
TRBJ2-1 NA NA TRBV12-5 CASGLGQPSSYNEQFF TGTGCTAGTGGTTTGGGACAGCCGAGCTCCTACAATGAGCAGTTCTTC
TRBJ2-5 NA NA TRBV5-1 CASSSGGETQYF TGCGCCAGCAGCTCAGGGGGGGAGACCCAGTACTTC
TRBJ2-7 NA NA TRBV5-6 CASSLLTGDTYEQYF TGTGCCAGCAGCTTGTTGACAGGCGATACCTACGAGCAGTACTTC
TRBJ2-7 NA NA TRBV28 CASSLPGTAYEQYF TGTGCCAGCAGTTTGCCCGGGACGGCCTACGAGCAGTACTTC
TRBJ2-3 NA NA TRBV19 CASQISYTDTQYF TGTGCCAGCCAGATAAGCTACACAGATACGCAGTATTTT
TRBJ2-3 NA TRBD2 TRBV7-2 CASSLQREFDTQYF TGTGCCAGCAGCTTACAGCGGGAGTTCGATACGCAGTATTTT
TRBJ1-2 NA NA TRBV6-1 CASSEKGRRDGYTF TGTGCCAGCAGTGAGAAAGGGCGCCGGGATGGCTACACCTTC
TRBJ1-6 NA NA TRBV2 CASTVYPYNSPLHF TGTGCCAGCACCGTGTATCCTTATAATTCACCCCTCCACTTT
TRBJ2-5 NA NA TRBV3-1/TRBV3-2 CASSQDRVVETQYF TGTGCCAGCAGCCAAGATCGGGTGGTGGAGACCCAGTACTTC
TRBJ1-2 NA NA TRBV5-1 CASSLDNYGYTF TGCGCCAGCAGCTTGGATAACTATGGCTACACCTTC
TRBJ2-2 NA TRBD2 TRBV27 CASSLPLAGVVGELFF TGTGCCAGCAGTCTACCACTAGCGGGAGTTGTCGGGGAGCTGTTTTTT
TRBJ1-5 NA NA TRBV19 CASKTTSSNQPQHF TGTGCCAGCAAGACGACAAGTAGCAATCAGCCCCAGCATTTT
TRBJ2-1 NA NA TRBV6-5 CASTLTSVPSHEQFF TGTGCCAGCACCCTTACGTCCGTCCCGTCTCATGAGCAGTTCTTC
TRBJ1-2 NA TRBD1 TRBV27 CASSSQGSGYTF TGTGCCAGCAGTTCACAGGGGTCTGGCTACACCTTC
TRBJ1-2 few NA TRBV28 CASSSPAGNNYGYTF TGTGCCAGCAGTTCCCCCGCAGGGAATAACTATGGCTACACCTTC
TRBJ2-7 NA NA TRBV3-1/TRBV3-2 CASSQIIWGQYEQYF TGTGCCAGCAGCCAAATCATATGGGGGCAGTACGAGCAGTACTTC
TRBJ1-1 NA NA TRBV6-4 CASTSLGNTEAFF TGTGCCAGCACGTCCTTGGGGAACACTGAAGCTTTCTTT
TRBJ1-2 NA NA TRBV19 CASTARGGNYGYTF TGTGCCAGTACCGCTCGGGGGGGGAACTATGGCTACACCTTC
TRBJ2-7 NA NA TRBV6-5 CASRVSLGNNYEQYF TGTGCCAGCAGGGTCTCCTTAGGGAATAACTACGAGCAGTACTTC
TRBJ1-2 NA NA TRBV28 CATIRAGRYGYTF TGTGCCACCATAAGGGCAGGCCGCTATGGCTACACCTTC